The entry below gives a single T cell receptor (beta chain) sequence along with its context. Its antigen is still unknown. This sample stems from a study of T cells expressing NK-cell markers. Findings and caveats of the study: Dominant NKG2C+ clonotypes were found to form about 1.0-8% of CD8+ T cells in several donors.

TCRdb reprocessed the 5' RACE reads and keeps a single row for each CDR3 protein, giving no DNA. Its table lists roughly 300,000 distinct CDR3 sequences. This CDR3 is 12 amino acids long. In germline, CDR1 is SQVTM, CDR2 ANQGSEA. The chain has TRBV29-1 and TRBJ1-2; TCRdb outputs TRBD1, but without DNA this stays unchecked. The sequencing input was blood T cells: a sorted CD56 or NKG2C T cell subset, CD4+ or CD8+ T cells, or bulk PBMC T cells (not recorded which). The origin of this receptor is a woman aged 18 to 75 in good health. CDR3 residues: CSARTVNYGYTF.